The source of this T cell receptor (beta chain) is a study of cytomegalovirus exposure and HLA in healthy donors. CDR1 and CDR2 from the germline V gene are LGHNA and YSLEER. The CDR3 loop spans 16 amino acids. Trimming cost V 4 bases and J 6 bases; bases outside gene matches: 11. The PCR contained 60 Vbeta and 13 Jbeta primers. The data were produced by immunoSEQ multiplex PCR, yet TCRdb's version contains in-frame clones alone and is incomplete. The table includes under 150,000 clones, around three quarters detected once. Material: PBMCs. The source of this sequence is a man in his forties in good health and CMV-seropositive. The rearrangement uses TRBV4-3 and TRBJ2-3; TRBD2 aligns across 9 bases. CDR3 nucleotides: TGCGCCAGCAGCCCCACTATTTCTAGCGGGGATGATACGCAGTATTTT. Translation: CASSPTISSGDDTQYF.